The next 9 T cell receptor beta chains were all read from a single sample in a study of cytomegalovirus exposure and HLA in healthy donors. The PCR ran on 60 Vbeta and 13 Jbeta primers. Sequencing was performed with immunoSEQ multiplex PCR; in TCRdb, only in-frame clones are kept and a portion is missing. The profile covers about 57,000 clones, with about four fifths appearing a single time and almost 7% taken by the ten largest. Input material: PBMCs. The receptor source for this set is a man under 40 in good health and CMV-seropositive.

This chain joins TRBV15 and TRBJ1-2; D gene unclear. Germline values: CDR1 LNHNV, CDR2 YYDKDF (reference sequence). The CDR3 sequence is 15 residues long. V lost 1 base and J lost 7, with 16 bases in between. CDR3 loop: CATSRVEGVAGGYTF. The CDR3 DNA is TGTGCCACCAGCAGAGTAGAAGGAGTAGCTGGTGGCTACACCTTC.

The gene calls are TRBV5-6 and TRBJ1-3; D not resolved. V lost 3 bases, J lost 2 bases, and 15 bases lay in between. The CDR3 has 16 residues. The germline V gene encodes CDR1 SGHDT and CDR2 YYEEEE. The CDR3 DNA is TGTGCCAGCAGCTCAAGGTTATGGGCCCCTGGAAACACCATATATTTT. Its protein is CASSSRLWAPGNTIYF. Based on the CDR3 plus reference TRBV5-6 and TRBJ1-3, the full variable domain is DAGVTQSPTHLIKTRGQQVTLRCSPKSGHDTVSWYQQALGQGPQFIFQYYEEEERQRGNFPDRFSGHQFPNYSSELNVNALLLGDSALYLCASSSRLWAPGNTIYFGEGSWLTVV.

The DNA of the CDR3 is TGTGCCAGCAGCTTGTTTCAGGGCAAAGAGACCCAGTACTTC. Residues: CASSLFQGKETQYF. This rearrangement joins TRBV7-2 to TRBJ2-5, with a tentative D call TRBD1 (5 bases). Trimming took 3 bases from V and 3 from J, leaving 11 bases between them. In germline, CDR1 is SGHTA, CDR2 FQGNSA. CDR3 length: 14 residues.

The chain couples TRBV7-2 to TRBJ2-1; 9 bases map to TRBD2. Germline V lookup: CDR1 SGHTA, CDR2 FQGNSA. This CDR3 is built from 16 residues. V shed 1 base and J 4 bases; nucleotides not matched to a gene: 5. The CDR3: CASSLVASGDYNEQFF. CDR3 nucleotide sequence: TGTGCCAGCAGCTTAGTTGCTAGCGGGGATTACAATGAGCAGTTCTTC.

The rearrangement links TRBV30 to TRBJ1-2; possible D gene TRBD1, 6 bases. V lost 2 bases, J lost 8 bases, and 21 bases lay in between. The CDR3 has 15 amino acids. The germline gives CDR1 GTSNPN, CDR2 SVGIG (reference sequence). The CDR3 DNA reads TGTGCCTGGAGTTCCGCCGGAGGACAGTCGGGCGGCTACACCTTC. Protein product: CAWSSAGGQSGGYTF.

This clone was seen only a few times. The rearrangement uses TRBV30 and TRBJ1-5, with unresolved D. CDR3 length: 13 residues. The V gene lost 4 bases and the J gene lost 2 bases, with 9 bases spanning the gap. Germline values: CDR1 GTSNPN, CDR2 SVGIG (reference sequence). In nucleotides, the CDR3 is TGTGCCTGGACGTCAAGCGGCAATCAGCCCCAGCATTTT. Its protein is CAWTSSGNQPQHF. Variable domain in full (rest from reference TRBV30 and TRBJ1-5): SQTIHQWPATLVQPVGSPLSLECTVEGTSNPNLYWYRQAAGRGLQLLFYSVGIGQISSEVPQNLSASRPQDRQFILSSKKLLLSDSGFYLCAWTSSGNQPQHFGDGTRLSIL.

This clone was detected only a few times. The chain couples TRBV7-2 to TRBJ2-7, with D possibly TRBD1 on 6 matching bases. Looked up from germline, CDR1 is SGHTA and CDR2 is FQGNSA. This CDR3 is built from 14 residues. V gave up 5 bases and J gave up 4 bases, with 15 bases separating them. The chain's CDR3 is CASSLYTGLYEQYF. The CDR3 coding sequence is TGTGCCAGCAGCCTATATACAGGGTTGTACGAGCAGTACTTC.

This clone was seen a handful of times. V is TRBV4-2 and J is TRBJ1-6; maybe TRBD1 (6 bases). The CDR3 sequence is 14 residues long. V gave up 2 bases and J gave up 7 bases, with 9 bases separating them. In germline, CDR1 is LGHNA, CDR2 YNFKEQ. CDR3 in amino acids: CASSQPDRNSPLHF. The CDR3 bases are TGTGCCAGCAGCCAACCGGACAGAAATTCACCCCTCCACTTT.

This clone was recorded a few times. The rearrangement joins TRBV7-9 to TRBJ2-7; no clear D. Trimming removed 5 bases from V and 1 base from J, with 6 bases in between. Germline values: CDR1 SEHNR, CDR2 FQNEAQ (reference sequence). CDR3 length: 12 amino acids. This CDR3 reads CASSHSSYEQYF. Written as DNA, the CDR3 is TGTGCCAGCAGCCACTCGTCCTACGAGCAGTACTTC.